This is a list of T cell receptor beta chains from one sample in a study of cytomegalovirus exposure and HLA in healthy donors. The data were produced by immunoSEQ multiplex PCR, yet TCRdb's version contains in-frame clones alone and is incomplete. The sample carries some 140,000 clones, approximately 84% recorded once. Sequencing was done on a sample of PBMCs. These receptors were collected from a woman aged 30 to 39 in good health and CMV-seronegative. CDR3s leave out the opening cysteine and the closing phenylalanine or tryptophan. A D gene is named only where the DNA matches it firmly.

D	V	J	CDR3
.	TRBV4-3	TRBJ2-2	ASSQERPANTGELF
TRBD1	TRBV6-6	TRBJ1-5	ASSLGTGGGNQPQH
.	TRBV7-2	TRBJ1-1	ASSLDTVVNTEAF
.	TRBV5-8	TRBJ1-5	ASSLRGQPQH
.	TRBV5-1	TRBJ2-5	ASSPMRGGQETQY
TRBD2	TRBV5-1	TRBJ2-3	ASSLVGGGEDTQY
TRBD2	TRBV5-4	TRBJ2-7	ASSLVLREGSRSYEQY
TRBD1	TRBV29-1	TRBJ1-1	SVGSGTGTTAF
.	TRBV4-3	TRBJ2-7	ASSQGRISYEQY
TRBD1	TRBV15	TRBJ1-5	ATSRTGEQPQH
TRBD1	TRBV5-4	TRBJ1-6	ASSSNRGANSPLH
TRBD1	TRBV5-1	TRBJ2-3	ASSLNRGSTDTQY
.	TRBV27	TRBJ1-1	ASSLDSYTEAF
TRBD1	TRBV4-2	TRBJ2-7	ASSPPGQGTGSYEQY
TRBD2	TRBV7-9	TRBJ2-7	ASSFIPAAGAPYEQY
.	TRBV14	TRBJ1-4	ASSQDGQGGWDEKLF
.	TRBV19	TRBJ1-1	ASSISGLRTEAF
TRBD2	TRBV5-6	TRBJ2-1	ASSGQRGRVDEQF
TRBD1	TRBV29-1	TRBJ1-5	SVQGASNQPQH
.	TRBV9	TRBJ2-7	ASSVEMQAPYEQY
.	TRBV28	TRBJ1-3	ASTTGGRSGNTIY
.	TRBV7-2	TRBJ2-5	ASSPQSAGETQY
.	TRBV11-3	TRBJ2-2	ASSSPYTGELF
.	TRBV4-1	TRBJ1-3	ASSQDSPGGSSGNTIY
.	TRBV6-5	TRBJ1-1	ASSRGNSNTEAF
.	TRBV2	TRBJ2-4	ASSGSKLVKQY
TRBD1	TRBV27	TRBJ1-6	ASSLGGQGYNSPLH
.	TRBV20-1	TRBJ2-7	SAYSTYEQY
TRBD1	TRBV28	TRBJ1-2	ASSSGTGPGYT
.	TRBV9	TRBJ2-1	ASSVGGLTYNEQF
.	TRBV5-1	TRBJ1-1	ASSQDRTKAF
.	TRBV5-6	TRBJ1-2	ASSLGATSNGYT
TRBD1	TRBV9	TRBJ1-6	ASSRSGQENSPLH
.	TRBV7-2	TRBJ2-3	ASSLVRGSDTQY
.	TRBV5-6	TRBJ2-7	ASSLVGQPYEQY
TRBD1	TRBV6-1	TRBJ2-3	ASKEQGAAADTQY
TRBD2	TRBV7-9	TRBJ2-1	ASSPGLVDLDEQF
TRBD1	TRBV5-1	TRBJ2-7	ASSQGQGLEQY
TRBD1	TRBV19	TRBJ1-2	ASSPRGTGDVRNYGYT
TRBD1	TRBV7-6	TRBJ1-2	ASSLGPGQGVYYGYT
TRBD1	TRBV6-5	TRBJ1-1	ASRATGANTEAF
TRBD1	TRBV5-1	TRBJ2-3	ASSEDRGTQY
TRBD2	TRBV6-4	TRBJ2-2	ASSRLAGDLTGELF
TRBD1	TRBV7-9	TRBJ2-7	ASSPRPGQGPYEQY
.	TRBV7-8	TRBJ1-2	ASSSLQSDHINYGYT
.	TRBV4-2	TRBJ1-1	ASSQVRGNTEAF
TRBD1	TRBV4-3	TRBJ2-4	ASSLAQGAKNIQY
TRBD1	TRBV18	TRBJ2-5	ASSPFNRGLRETQY
.	TRBV28	TRBJ2-5	ASSSPGTSVIATQY
.	TRBV7-9	TRBJ1-2	ASSLGEGSVYGYT
TRBD1	TRBV19	TRBJ1-2	ASRRDRGHYGYT